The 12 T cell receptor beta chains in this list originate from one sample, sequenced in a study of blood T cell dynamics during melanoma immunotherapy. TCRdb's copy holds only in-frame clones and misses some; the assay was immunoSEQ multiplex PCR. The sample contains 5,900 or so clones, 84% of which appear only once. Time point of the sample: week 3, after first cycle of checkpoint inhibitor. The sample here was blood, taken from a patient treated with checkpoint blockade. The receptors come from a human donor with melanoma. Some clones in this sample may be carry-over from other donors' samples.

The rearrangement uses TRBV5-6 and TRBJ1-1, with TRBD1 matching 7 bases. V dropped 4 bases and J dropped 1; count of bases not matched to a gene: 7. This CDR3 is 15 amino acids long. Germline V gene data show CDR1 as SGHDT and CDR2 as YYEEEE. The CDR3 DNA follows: TGTGCCAGCAGCCCTAGACAGGGACGGAACACTGAAGCTTTCTTT. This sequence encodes CASSPRQGRNTEAFF.

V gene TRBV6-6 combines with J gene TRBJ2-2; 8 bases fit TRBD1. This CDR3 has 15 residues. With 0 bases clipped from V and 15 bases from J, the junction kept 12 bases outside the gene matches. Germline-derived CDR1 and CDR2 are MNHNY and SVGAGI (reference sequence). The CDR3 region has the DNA TGTGCCAGCAGTTACTCCGCAGTAGGGGACAGGAAGGTGTTTTTT. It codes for CASSYSAVGDRKVFF.

CDR3 nucleotides: TGTGCCAGCAGCTCCACGCCTAACCCCGGGACAGGTCCGAACGAGCAGTACTTC. It yields the protein CASSSTPNPGTGPNEQYF. The genes are TRBV7-2 and TRBJ2-7; TRBD1 aligns across 8 bases. The CDR3 consists of 18 residues. Germline loops: CDR1 SGHTA, CDR2 FQGNSA. V was clipped by 4 bases and J by 5 bases; unmatched bases: 19.

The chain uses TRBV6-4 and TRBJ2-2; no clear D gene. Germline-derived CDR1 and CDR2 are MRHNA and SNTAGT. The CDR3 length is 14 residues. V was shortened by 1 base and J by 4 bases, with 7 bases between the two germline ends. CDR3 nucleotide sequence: TGTGCCAGCAGTGACTTTCAATTCACCGGGGAGCTGTTTTTT. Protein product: CASSDFQFTGELFF.

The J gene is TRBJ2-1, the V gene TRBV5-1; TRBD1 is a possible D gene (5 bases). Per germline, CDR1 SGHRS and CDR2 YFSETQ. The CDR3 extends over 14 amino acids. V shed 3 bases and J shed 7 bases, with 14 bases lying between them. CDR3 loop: CASSSQTVQNEQFF. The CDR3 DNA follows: TGCGCCAGCAGCTCGCAGACAGTGCAAAATGAGCAGTTCTTC.

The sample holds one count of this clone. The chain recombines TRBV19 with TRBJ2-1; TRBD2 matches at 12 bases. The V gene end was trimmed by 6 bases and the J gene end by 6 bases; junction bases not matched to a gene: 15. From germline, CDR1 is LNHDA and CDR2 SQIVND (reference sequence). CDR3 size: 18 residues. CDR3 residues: CASRRYPSSGGASNEQFF. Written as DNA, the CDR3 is TGTGCCAGTAGAAGGTATCCCTCTAGCGGGGGGGCTTCCAATGAGCAGTTCTTC. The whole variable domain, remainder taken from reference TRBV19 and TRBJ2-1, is DGGITQSPKYLFRKEGQNVTLSCEQNLNHDAMYWYRQDPGQGLRLIYYSQIVNDFQKGDIAEGYSVSREKKESFPLTVTSAQKNPTAFYLCASRRYPSSGGASNEQFFGPGTRLTVL.

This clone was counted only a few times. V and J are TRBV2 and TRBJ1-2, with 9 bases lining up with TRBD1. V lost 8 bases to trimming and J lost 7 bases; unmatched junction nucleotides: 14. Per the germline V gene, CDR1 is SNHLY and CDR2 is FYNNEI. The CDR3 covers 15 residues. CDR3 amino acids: CASRREGQGVTGYTF. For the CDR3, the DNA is TGTGCCAGCCGTCGAGAGGGACAGGGAGTAACTGGCTACACCTTC.

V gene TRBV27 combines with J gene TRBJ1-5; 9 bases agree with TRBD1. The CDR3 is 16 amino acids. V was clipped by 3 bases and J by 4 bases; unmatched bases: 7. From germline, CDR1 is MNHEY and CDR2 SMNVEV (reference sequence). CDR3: CASSLGQGRFNQPQHF. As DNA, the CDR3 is TGTGCCAGCAGTTTGGGACAGGGTAGGTTTAATCAGCCCCAGCATTTT.

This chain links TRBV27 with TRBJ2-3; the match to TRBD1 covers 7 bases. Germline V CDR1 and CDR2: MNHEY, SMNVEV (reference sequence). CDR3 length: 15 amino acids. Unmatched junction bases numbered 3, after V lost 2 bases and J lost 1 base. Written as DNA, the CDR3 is TGTGCCAGCAGTTTACGGACAGGAGGCACAGATACGCAGTATTTT. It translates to CASSLRTGGTDTQYF.

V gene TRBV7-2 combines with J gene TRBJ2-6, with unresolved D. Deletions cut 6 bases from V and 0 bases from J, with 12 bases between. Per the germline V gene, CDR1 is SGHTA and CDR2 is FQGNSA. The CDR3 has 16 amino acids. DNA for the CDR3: TGTGCCAGCAGTAGCTGGGATAACTCTGGGGCCAACGTCCTGACTTTC. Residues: CASSSWDNSGANVLTF.

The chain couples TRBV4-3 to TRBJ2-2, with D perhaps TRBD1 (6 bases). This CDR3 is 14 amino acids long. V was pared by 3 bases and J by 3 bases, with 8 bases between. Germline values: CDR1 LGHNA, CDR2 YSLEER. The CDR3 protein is CASSHRTDTGELFF. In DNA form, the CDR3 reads TGCGCCAGCAGCCATAGGACAGACACCGGGGAGCTGTTTTTT.

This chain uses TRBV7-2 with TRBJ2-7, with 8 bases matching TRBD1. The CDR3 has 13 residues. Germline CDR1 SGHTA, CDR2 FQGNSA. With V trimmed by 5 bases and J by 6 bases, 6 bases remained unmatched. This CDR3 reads CASSRQGTGEQYF. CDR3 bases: TGTGCCAGCAGCCGACAGGGGACCGGCGAGCAGTACTTC. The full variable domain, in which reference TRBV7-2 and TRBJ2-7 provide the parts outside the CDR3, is GAGVSQSPSNKVTEKGKDVELRCDPISGHTALYWYRQSLGQGLEFLIYFQGNSAPDKSGLPSDRFSAERTGGSVSTLTIQRTQQEDSAVYLCASSRQGTGEQYFGPGTRLTVT.